The rows below give T cell receptor beta chains drawn from one sample of a study of T cells in narcolepsy. Using immunoSEQ multiplex PCR, the repertoire was profiled, and TCRdb retains in-frame clones only, with some absent. The sample shows some 25,000 clones, more than 80% of them seen only once. Sequencing input: CD45RA- memory CD4+ T cells from PBMCs. Every receptor here comes from a human donor with narcolepsy. Both conserved end residues are part of each CDR3. The order of the fields is V gene, J gene, clone size, D gene, CDR3 DNA, CDR3 protein. A D gene is named only where the DNA matches it firmly. Size tells how often a clone was seen (once, few, many) or the class of an expanded clone, and some rows leave it out.

V: TRBV28; J: TRBJ2-2; size: .; D: .; DNA: TGTGCCAGCAGTTTCGGGTCCGCGAACACCGGGGAGCTGTTTTTT; CDR3: CASSFGSANTGELFF
V: TRBV5-6; J: TRBJ2-6; size: few; D: .; DNA: TGTGCCAGCGGCAGGGTGACACTCACTGGGGCCAACGTCCTGACTTTC; CDR3: CASGRVTLTGANVLTF
V: TRBV9; J: TRBJ2-2; size: .; D: TRBD1; DNA: TGTGCCAGCAGCGCGCAGGGGGACACCGGGGAGCTGTTTTTT; CDR3: CASSAQGDTGELFF
V: TRBV5-1; J: TRBJ2-5; size: .; D: TRBD1; DNA: TGCGCCAGCAGCCCGGGACAGGGTCTGGGGGAGACCCAGTACTTC; CDR3: CASSPGQGLGETQYF
V: TRBV9; J: TRBJ2-5; size: .; D: .; DNA: TGTGCCAGCAGCGGGGGAGGATCAGAGACCCAGTACTTC; CDR3: CASSGGGSETQYF
V: TRBV6-1; J: TRBJ2-7; size: .; D: TRBD2; DNA: TGTGCCAGCAGTGAATTTCTAGCGGGAGCATTTTCCTACGAGCAGTACTTC; CDR3: CASSEFLAGAFSYEQYF
V: TRBV6-1; J: TRBJ2-1; size: .; D: .; DNA: TGTGCCAGCACAGGGGAAGTGGGGATAGGTGAGCAGTTCTTC; CDR3: CASTGEVGIGEQFF
V: TRBV14; J: TRBJ1-2; size: .; D: .; DNA: TGTGCCAGCAGCCAAGAGACAGGTCGATCATTAGGCTACACCTTC; CDR3: CASSQETGRSLGYTF
V: TRBV5-4; J: TRBJ2-2; size: .; D: TRBD2; DNA: TGTGCCAGCAGCTTGGGTAGTAGCGGGAGCTTGACCGGGGAGCTGTTTTTT; CDR3: CASSLGSSGSLTGELFF
V: TRBV6-5; J: TRBJ2-7; size: .; D: TRBD2; DNA: TGTGCCAGCAGTTCACCTGGACTAGCGGGGAGATACGAGCAGTACTTC; CDR3: CASSSPGLAGRYEQYF
V: TRBV7-3; J: TRBJ2-4; size: .; D: .; DNA: TGTGCCAGCAGCTTGTCGCCGTTGAGTGCGGGAGCCAAAAACATTCAGTACTTC; CDR3: CASSLSPLSAGAKNIQYF
V: TRBV11-2; J: TRBJ1-1; size: .; D: .; DNA: TGTGCCAGCAGCTTTCAGGGGAACACTGAAGCTTTCTTT; CDR3: CASSFQGNTEAFF
V: TRBV19; J: TRBJ1-5; size: .; D: TRBD1; DNA: TGTGCCAGTAGCGACAGGGGGCGCGGGCCCCAGCATTTT; CDR3: CASSDRGRGPQHF
V: TRBV5-1; J: TRBJ2-1; size: .; D: TRBD2; DNA: TGCGCCAGCAGCTTGGTCGTAGCGGGAGCTCGCAATGAGCAGTTCTTC; CDR3: CASSLVVAGARNEQFF
V: TRBV18; J: TRBJ2-1; size: .; D: .; DNA: TGTGCCAGCTCGACGGACAGTATCAATGAGCAGTTCTTC; CDR3: CASSTDSINEQFF
V: TRBV6-5; J: TRBJ2-5; size: .; D: .; DNA: TGTGCCAGCAGTTACGGCGGGAAAGTCTCAGAGACCCAGTACTTC; CDR3: CASSYGGKVSETQYF
V: TRBV25-1; J: TRBJ1-2; size: .; D: .; DNA: TGTGCCAGCAGTGTCCAGGCGAACTATGGCTACACCTTC; CDR3: CASSVQANYGYTF
V: TRBV28; J: TRBJ1-5; size: .; D: .; DNA: TGTGCCAGCAGTCGGGGGGACTTAAGCAATCAGCCCCAGCATTTT; CDR3: CASSRGDLSNQPQHF
V: TRBV18; J: TRBJ1-1; size: .; D: .; DNA: TGTGCCAGCTCACCCCGACAGGATGTGAACACTGAAGCTTTCTTT; CDR3: CASSPRQDVNTEAFF
V: TRBV28; J: TRBJ2-3; size: .; D: TRBD2; DNA: TGTGCCAGCAGTTTATTTGGGGCTAGCGGATCCAAAGATACGCAGTATTTT; CDR3: CASSLFGASGSKDTQYF
V: TRBV7-9; J: TRBJ2-5; size: .; D: TRBD2; DNA: TGTGCCAGCAGCCAGGGGGGCGGACTAGCGGGAGTAGAGACCCAGTACTTC; CDR3: CASSQGGGLAGVETQYF
V: TRBV10-3; J: TRBJ1-3; size: few; D: TRBD1; DNA: TGTGCCAGTGGGACAGGCTCTGGAAACACCATATATTTT; CDR3: CASGTGSGNTIYF
V: TRBV7-9; J: TRBJ1-5; size: .; D: TRBD1; DNA: TGTGCCAGCAGCTTAGCGGCAGGGGGATCTTACAATCAGCCCCAGCATTTT; CDR3: CASSLAAGGSYNQPQHF
V: TRBV18; J: TRBJ1-5; size: .; D: TRBD1; DNA: TGTGCCAGCTCACCCGAAAGACAGGGGAGGATCCACCAGCATTTT; CDR3: CASSPERQGRIHQHF
V: TRBV7-2; J: TRBJ2-7; size: .; D: TRBD2; DNA: TGTGCCTCCAGGCGGGGGGAGAGCTCCTACGAGCAGTACTTC; CDR3: CASRRGESSYEQYF
V: TRBV9; J: TRBJ1-2; size: .; D: TRBD1; DNA: TGTGCCAGCAGCCTGGGGACAGGGGCATCCTACACCTTC; CDR3: CASSLGTGASYTF
V: TRBV6-1; J: TRBJ1-1; size: .; D: .; DNA: TGTGCCAGCAGTGTCGGCGGGGCCCTGGTGGGAACTGAAGCTTTCTTT; CDR3: CASSVGGALVGTEAFF
V: TRBV7-2; J: TRBJ2-1; size: once; D: TRBD2; DNA: TGTGCCAGCAGCTTAGTGGGAGGGAATGAGCAGTTCTTC; CDR3: CASSLVGGNEQFF
V: TRBV11-2; J: TRBJ2-1; size: .; D: .; DNA: TGTGCCAGCAGCTGGGTGCGGGACTATGAGCAGTTCTTC; CDR3: CASSWVRDYEQFF
V: TRBV2; J: TRBJ1-3; size: .; D: TRBD1; DNA: TGTGCCAGCATGGAGACAGGGGGGATCTCTGGAAACACCATATATTTT; CDR3: CASMETGGISGNTIYF
V: TRBV6-1; J: TRBJ1-6; size: once; D: .; DNA: TGTGCCATCGCACGCGAGTTCAATTCACCCCTCCACTTT; CDR3: CAIAREFNSPLHF
V: TRBV7-9; J: TRBJ1-2; size: .; D: .; DNA: TGTGCCAGCAGCTTTACTGGTGCTTATGGCTACACCTTC; CDR3: CASSFTGAYGYTF
V: TRBV7-6; J: TRBJ1-2; size: .; D: TRBD1; DNA: TGTGCCAGCAGCTTAGCGCCGCAGGACAGGGGCAATGGCTACACCTTC; CDR3: CASSLAPQDRGNGYTF
V: TRBV7-3; J: TRBJ2-2; size: .; D: TRBD2; DNA: TGTGCCAGCAGCCTGGGGCTCGCGGGAGTAACCGGGGAGCTGTTTTTT; CDR3: CASSLGLAGVTGELFF
V: TRBV6-5; J: TRBJ2-1; size: .; D: TRBD1; DNA: TGTGCCAGCAGTTCGACAGGGGGCCGGCGGTTCTTC; CDR3: CASSSTGGRRFF
V: TRBV4-1; J: TRBJ2-4; size: .; D: .; DNA: TGCGCCAGCAGCCAAAACCCCAGACAGCCGTTAAAGGCCAAAAACATTCAGTACTTC; CDR3: CASSQNPRQPLKAKNIQYF
V: TRBV30; J: TRBJ2-1; size: .; D: TRBD2; DNA: TGTGCCTGGAGTGTATCCGGATTGGGCGGCGGGAGGGGGGAGCAGTTCTTC; CDR3: CAWSVSGLGGGRGEQFF
V: TRBV6-4; J: TRBJ1-2; size: .; D: TRBD1; DNA: TGTGCCAGCAGCAGGACAGGGGGCGCGGGTGGCTACACCTTC; CDR3: CASSRTGGAGGYTF
V: TRBV19; J: TRBJ2-4; size: .; D: TRBD2; DNA: TGTGCCAGTAGTAAACCGGGACTAGGGCACATTCAGTACTTC; CDR3: CASSKPGLGHIQYF
V: TRBV28; J: TRBJ2-7; size: .; D: .; DNA: TGTGCCAGTTCCAACTACGAGCAGTACTTC; CDR3: CASSNYEQYF
V: TRBV7-3; J: TRBJ2-5; size: .; D: .; DNA: TGTGCCAGCAGCCGTGCTAACCAAGAGACCCAGTACTTC; CDR3: CASSRANQETQYF
V: TRBV28; J: TRBJ2-5; size: few; D: TRBD2; DNA: TGTGCCAGCAGTTCTAGCGGGAGACAGGTCTGGGAGACCCAGTACTTC; CDR3: CASSSSGRQVWETQYF
V: TRBV6-6; J: TRBJ1-5; size: .; D: .; DNA: TGTGCCAGCAGTTATCGCAGGGGTGAGCAGCCCCAGCATTTT; CDR3: CASSYRRGEQPQHF
V: TRBV5-1; J: TRBJ1-2; size: .; D: .; DNA: TGCGCCAGCAGCCTGGGACACCCGGATGGCCACACCTTC; CDR3: CASSLGHPDGHTF
V: TRBV28; J: TRBJ2-7; size: .; D: TRBD1; DNA: TGTGCCAGCCAAGACCCCGGGACAGGGGGATTTGTGCAGTACTTC; CDR3: CASQDPGTGGFVQYF
V: TRBV18; J: TRBJ1-1; size: .; D: .; DNA: TGTGCCAGCTCACCCGAGACAGGTCTGAAGGCTTTCTTT; CDR3: CASSPETGLKAFF
V: TRBV11-2; J: TRBJ2-4; size: .; D: TRBD2; DNA: TGTGCCAGCAGCTTGGAGTTTGGCGGGAGAGGAAACATTCAGTACTTC; CDR3: CASSLEFGGRGNIQYF
V: TRBV5-1; J: TRBJ2-6; size: .; D: TRBD1; DNA: TGCGCCAGCAGCCAGGACAGGGCTGGGGCCAACGTCCTGACTTTC; CDR3: CASSQDRAGANVLTF
V: TRBV10-1; J: TRBJ2-7; size: few; D: .; DNA: TGCGCCAGCACCGGGGCCTACGAGCAGTACTTC; CDR3: CASTGAYEQYF
V: TRBV13; J: TRBJ2-3; size: .; D: .; DNA: TGTGCCAGCAGCTTAAGCTCTAGCACAGATACGCAGTATTTT; CDR3: CASSLSSSTDTQYF
V: TRBV30; J: TRBJ2-1; size: .; D: TRBD2; DNA: TGTGCCTCACGGATTAGCGGGGGTTACAATGAGCAGTTCTTC; CDR3: CASRISGGYNEQFF
V: TRBV29-1; J: TRBJ1-3; size: .; D: .; DNA: TGCAGCGTTCAGGGCGCGGCTGGAAACACCATATATTTT; CDR3: CSVQGAAGNTIYF
V: TRBV4-1; J: TRBJ1-1; size: once; D: .; DNA: TGCGCCAGCAGCCAAGTCACTCTGAACACTGAAGCTTTCTTT; CDR3: CASSQVTLNTEAFF
V: TRBV19; J: TRBJ2-7; size: .; D: .; DNA: TGTGCCAGTAGGTCGGACAGAGCTTACGAGCAGTACTTC; CDR3: CASRSDRAYEQYF
V: TRBV7-2; J: TRBJ1-3; size: .; D: .; DNA: TGTGCCAGCAGTCTCAGTACTGGAAACACCATATATTTT; CDR3: CASSLSTGNTIYF
V: TRBV6-6; J: TRBJ2-7; size: .; D: TRBD1; DNA: TGTGCCAGCACCATGGCCTCCGGGACAGTCTACGAGCAGTACTTC; CDR3: CASTMASGTVYEQYF
V: TRBV5-1; J: TRBJ1-2; size: once; D: TRBD1; DNA: TGCGCCAGCAGCCCACGAACCGGGACAGGGGATCGTTTCTACACCTTC; CDR3: CASSPRTGTGDRFYTF
V: TRBV6-5; J: TRBJ2-5; size: few; D: .; DNA: TGTGCCAGCAGTCCTGGAAAAGGAGAGGTAGAGACCCAGTACTTC; CDR3: CASSPGKGEVETQYF
V: TRBV28; J: TRBJ1-2; size: once; D: .; DNA: TGTGCCAGCAGTTTAACCCCCCCCGGCAGGTCCCATACCTTC; CDR3: CASSLTPPGRSHTF